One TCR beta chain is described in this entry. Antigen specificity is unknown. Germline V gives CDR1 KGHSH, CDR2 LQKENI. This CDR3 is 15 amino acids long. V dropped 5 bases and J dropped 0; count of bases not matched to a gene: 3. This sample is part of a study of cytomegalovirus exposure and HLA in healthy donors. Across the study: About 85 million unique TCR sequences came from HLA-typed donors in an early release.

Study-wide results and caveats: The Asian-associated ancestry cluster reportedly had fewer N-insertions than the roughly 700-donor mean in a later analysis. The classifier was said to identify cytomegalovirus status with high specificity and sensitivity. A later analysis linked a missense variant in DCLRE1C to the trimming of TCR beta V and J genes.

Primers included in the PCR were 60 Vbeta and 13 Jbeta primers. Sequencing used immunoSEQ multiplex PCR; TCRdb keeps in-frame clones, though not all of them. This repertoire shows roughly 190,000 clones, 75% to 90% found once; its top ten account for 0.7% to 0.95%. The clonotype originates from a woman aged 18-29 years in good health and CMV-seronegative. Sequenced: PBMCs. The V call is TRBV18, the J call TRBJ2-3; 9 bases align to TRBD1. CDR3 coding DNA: TGTGCCAGCTCAGTGGACAGGGGAAGCACAGATACGCAGTATTTT. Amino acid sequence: CASSVDRGSTDTQYF.